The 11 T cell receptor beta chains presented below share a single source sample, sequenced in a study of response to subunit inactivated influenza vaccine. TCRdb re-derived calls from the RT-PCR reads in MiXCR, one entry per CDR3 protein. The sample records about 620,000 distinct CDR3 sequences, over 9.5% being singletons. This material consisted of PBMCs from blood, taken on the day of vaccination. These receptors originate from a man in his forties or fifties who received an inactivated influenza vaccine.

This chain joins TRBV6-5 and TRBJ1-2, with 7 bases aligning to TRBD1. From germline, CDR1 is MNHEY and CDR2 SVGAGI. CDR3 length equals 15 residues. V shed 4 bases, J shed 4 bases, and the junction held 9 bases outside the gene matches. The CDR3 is CASSSSDRHAYGYTF. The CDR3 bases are TGTGCCAGCAGTTCCTCGGACAGGCATGCCTATGGCTACACCTTC.

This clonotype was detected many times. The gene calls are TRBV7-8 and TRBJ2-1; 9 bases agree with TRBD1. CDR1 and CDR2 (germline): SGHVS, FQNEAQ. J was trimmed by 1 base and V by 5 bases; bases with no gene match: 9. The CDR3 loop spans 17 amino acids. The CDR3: CASSRRQGDISYNEQFF. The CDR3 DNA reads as TGTGCCAGCAGCCGCCGACAGGGGGATATTTCCTACAATGAGCAGTTCTTC.

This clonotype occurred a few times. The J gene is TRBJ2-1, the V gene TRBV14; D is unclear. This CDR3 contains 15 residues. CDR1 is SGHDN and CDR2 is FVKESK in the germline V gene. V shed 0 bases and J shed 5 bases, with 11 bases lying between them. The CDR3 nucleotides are TGTGCCAGCAGCCAAGATTTTCGCGCCAACAATGAGCAGTTCTTC. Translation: CASSQDFRANNEQFF. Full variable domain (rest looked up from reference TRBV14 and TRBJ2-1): EAGVTQFPSHSVIEKGQTVTLRCDPISGHDNLYWYRRVMGKEIKFLLHFVKESKQDESGMPNNRFLAERTGGTYSTLKVQPAELEDSGVYFCASSQDFRANNEQFFGPGTRLTVL.

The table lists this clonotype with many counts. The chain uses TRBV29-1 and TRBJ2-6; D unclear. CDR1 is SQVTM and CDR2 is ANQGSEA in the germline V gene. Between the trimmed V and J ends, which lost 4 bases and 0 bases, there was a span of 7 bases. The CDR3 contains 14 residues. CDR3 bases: TGCAGCGTTGTAGGCGCCTCTGGGGCCAACGTCCTGACTTTC. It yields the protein CSVVGASGANVLTF. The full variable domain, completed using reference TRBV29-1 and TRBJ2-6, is SAVISQKPSRDICQRGTSLTIQCQVDSQVTMMFWYRQQPGQSLTLIATANQGSEATYESGFVIDKFPISRPNLTFSTLTVSNMSPEDSSIYLCSVVGASGANVLTFGAGSRLTVL.

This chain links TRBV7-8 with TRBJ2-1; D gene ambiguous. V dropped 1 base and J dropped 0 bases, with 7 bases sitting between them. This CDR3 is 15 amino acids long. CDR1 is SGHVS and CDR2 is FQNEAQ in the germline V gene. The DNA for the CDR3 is TGTGCCAGCAGCTTAGAAAGGGACTCCTACAATGAGCAGTTCTTC. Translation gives CASSLERDSYNEQFF.

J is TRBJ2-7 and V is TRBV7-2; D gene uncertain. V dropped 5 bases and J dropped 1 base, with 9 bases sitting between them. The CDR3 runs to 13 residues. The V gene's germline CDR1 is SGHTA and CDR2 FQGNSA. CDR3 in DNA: TGTGCCAGCAGCCACCAACGGTCCTACGAGCAGTACTTC. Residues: CASSHQRSYEQYF.

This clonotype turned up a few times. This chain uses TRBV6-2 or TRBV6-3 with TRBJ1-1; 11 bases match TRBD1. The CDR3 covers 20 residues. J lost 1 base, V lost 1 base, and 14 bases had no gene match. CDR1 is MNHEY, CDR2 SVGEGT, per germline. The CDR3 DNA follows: TGTGCCAGCAGTTACTGGAAGGTGACGGACAGGGGGCAGAAGAACACTGAAGCTTTCTTT. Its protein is CASSYWKVTDRGQKNTEAFF.

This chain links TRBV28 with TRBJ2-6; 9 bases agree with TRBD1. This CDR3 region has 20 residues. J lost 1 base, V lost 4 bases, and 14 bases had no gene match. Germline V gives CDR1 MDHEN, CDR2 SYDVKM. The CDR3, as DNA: TGTGCCAGCAGTTCCCCGGCGCTGGGACAGGGACCATCTGGGGCCAACGTCCTGACTTTC. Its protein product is CASSSPALGQGPSGANVLTF.

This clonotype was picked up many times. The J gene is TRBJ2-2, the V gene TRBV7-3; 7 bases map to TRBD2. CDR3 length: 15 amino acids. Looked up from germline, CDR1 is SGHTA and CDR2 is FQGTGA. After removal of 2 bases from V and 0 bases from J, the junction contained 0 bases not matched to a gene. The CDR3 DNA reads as TGTGCCAGCAGCTTACTAGCGGCGAACACCGGGGAGCTGTTTTTT. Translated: CASSLLAANTGELFF.

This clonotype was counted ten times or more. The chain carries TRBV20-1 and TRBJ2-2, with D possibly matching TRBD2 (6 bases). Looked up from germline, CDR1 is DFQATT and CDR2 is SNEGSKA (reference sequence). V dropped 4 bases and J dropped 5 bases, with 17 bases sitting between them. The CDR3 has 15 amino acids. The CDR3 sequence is CSATTGGKGTGELFF. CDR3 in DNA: TGCAGTGCTACTACTGGGGGGAAAGGGACCGGGGAGCTGTTTTTT.

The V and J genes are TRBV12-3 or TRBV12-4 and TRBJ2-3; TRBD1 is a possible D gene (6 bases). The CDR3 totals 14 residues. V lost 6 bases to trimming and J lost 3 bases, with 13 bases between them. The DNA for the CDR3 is TGTGCCAGCAGCCTATCAGGGGTAACAGATACGCAGTATTTT. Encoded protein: CASSLSGVTDTQYF.